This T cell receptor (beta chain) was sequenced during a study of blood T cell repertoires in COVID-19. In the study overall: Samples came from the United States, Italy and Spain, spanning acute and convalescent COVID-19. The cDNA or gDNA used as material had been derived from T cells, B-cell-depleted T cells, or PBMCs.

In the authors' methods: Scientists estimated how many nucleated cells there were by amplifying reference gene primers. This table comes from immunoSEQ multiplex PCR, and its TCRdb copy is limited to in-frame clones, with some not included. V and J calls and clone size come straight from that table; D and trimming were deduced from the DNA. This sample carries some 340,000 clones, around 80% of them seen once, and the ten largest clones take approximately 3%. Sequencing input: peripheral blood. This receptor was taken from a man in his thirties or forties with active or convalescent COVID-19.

The CDR3 is CASSQESPSYEQYF. The CDR3 DNA sequence: TGTGCCAGCAGCCAAGAGTCGCCTAGCTACGAGCAGTACTTC. This chain links TRBV14 with TRBJ2-7; D not certain. Per the germline V gene, CDR1 is SGHDN and CDR2 is FVKESK. V was trimmed by 0 bases and J by 3 bases, leaving 9 bases between them. The length of the CDR3 is 14 residues. The full variable domain, in which reference TRBV14 and TRBJ2-7 provide the parts outside the CDR3, is EAGVTQFPSHSVIEKGQTVTLRCDPISGHDNLYWYRRVMGKEIKFLLHFVKESKQDESGMPNNRFLAERTGGTYSTLKVQPAELEDSGVYFCASSQESPSYEQYFGPGTRLTVT.